This TCR beta chain was found in a study of OX40 agonist ivuxolimab in advanced cancers. Findings and limits, study-wide: The CD4+ and CD8+ T cells in the blood had expanded clonally by week 6 at 0.1 to 3.0 mg/kg.

Germline loops: CDR1 MNHEY, CDR2 SMNVEV (reference sequence). The CDR3 length is 15 residues. Trimming removed 4 bases at V and 4 bases at J, with 14 bases between. In regard to this clone: What it recognizes is unknown.

Exclusion applied to patients with autoimmune disease history or systemic immunosuppression. TCRdb keeps only in-frame clones here, not all; method: immunoSEQ multiplex PCR. The data show more than 65,000 clones, with around 92% seen just once and less than 10% held by the top ten. This TCR was recovered from an adult with an advanced solid tumor such as melanoma, head and neck, liver or kidney cancer. This chain links TRBV27 with TRBJ2-1; D might be TRBD2 (6 bases). Material: CD4+ or CD8+ T cells sorted from blood, obtained in a trial of the OX40 agonist ivuxolimab. The chain's CDR3 is CASSSAPGDYNEQFF. CDR3 sequence (DNA): TGTGCCAGCAGTTCAGCCCCGGGGGATTACAATGAGCAGTTCTTC.